These T cell receptor beta chains were read from a single sample in a study of molecular identifiers for immune sequencing clone quantification. Via MiXCR, TCRdb re-called the PCR reads, giving one row per CDR3 protein. The repertoire consists of nearly 650,000 distinct CDR3 sequences, with approximately 24% occurring once and the leading ten covering about 0.8%. The sequenced sample consisted of naive CD8+ T cells from blood, with Jurkat cell RNA spiked in. Every receptor here comes from a human donor in good health. Some libraries in this study had Jurkat cell RNA spiked in. The CDR3 runs from the conserved cysteine through the conserved F or W. A D gene is named only where the DNA matches it firmly. Only part of the rows carry a size: once, few, many, or a class if the clone is expanded.

D: TRBD2
size: few
V: TRBV11-1
J: TRBJ2-3
DNA: TGTGCCAGCAGCTTTAGCGGGGTCCTCACAGATACGCAGTATTTT
CDR3: CASSFSGVLTDTQYF

D: NA
size: few
V: TRBV12-3/TRBV12-4
J: TRBJ2-3
DNA: TGTGCCAGCAGTTTAGGTGCTTACACAGATACGCAGTATTTT
CDR3: CASSLGAYTDTQYF

D: NA
size: few
V: TRBV12-5
J: TRBJ1-2
DNA: TGTGCTAGTGGTTTGTGGCCAGCAACCGACTATGGCTACACCTTC
CDR3: CASGLWPATDYGYTF

D: NA
size: few
V: TRBV7-2
J: TRBJ2-7
DNA: TGTGCCAGCAGCTTAAGACCCGTTGACAGGATCCCCTACGAGCAGTACTTC
CDR3: CASSLRPVDRIPYEQYF

D: NA
size: NA
V: TRBV12-3/TRBV12-4
J: TRBJ2-5
DNA: TGTGCCAGCCGTCCGCTGGGACAAGACTACCAAAAGCCCCCGTACTTC
CDR3: CASRPLGQDYQKPPYF

D: NA
size: NA
V: TRBV11-2
J: TRBJ2-2
DNA: TGTGCCAGCAGCCCTGTGCTGGGTGGCGGGGAGCTGTTTTTT
CDR3: CASSPVLGGGELFF

D: TRBD1
size: many
V: TRBV13
J: TRBJ2-7
DNA: TGTGCCAGCAGCTCCTCGACAGGGTACGAGCAGTACTTC
CDR3: CASSSSTGYEQYF

D: TRBD1
size: many
V: TRBV7-9
J: TRBJ2-5
DNA: TGTGCCAGCAGCGGAACAGGGGGCCACCAAGAGACCCAGTACTTC
CDR3: CASSGTGGHQETQYF

D: NA
size: many
V: TRBV7-9
J: TRBJ2-5
DNA: TGTGCCAGCAGCCCACAGGCGCAAGAGACCCAGTACTTC
CDR3: CASSPQAQETQYF

D: TRBD2
size: NA
V: TRBV18
J: TRBJ2-6
DNA: TGTGCCAGCTCACCACCCCCCCAGACTAGCGGCATACCACCTGGGGCCAACGTCCTGACTTTC
CDR3: CASSPPPQTSGIPPGANVLTF

D: TRBD1
size: NA
V: TRBV4-1
J: TRBJ1-4
DNA: TGCGCCAGCAGCCAAACCCCGGACAGGGGGCTTGAAAAACTGTTTTTT
CDR3: CASSQTPDRGLEKLFF

D: TRBD1
size: few
V: TRBV30
J: TRBJ2-2
DNA: TGTGCCTGGAGCATAGGGACAGGGGTCACCGGGGAGCTGTTTTTT
CDR3: CAWSIGTGVTGELFF

D: NA
size: many
V: TRBV12-3/TRBV12-4
J: TRBJ1-1
DNA: TGTGCCAGCAGTTTAGCGGCCAGCACTGAAGCTTTCTTT
CDR3: CASSLAASTEAFF

D: NA
size: many
V: TRBV29-1
J: TRBJ2-6
DNA: TGCAGCGTGTCCCCGGGAACCTCTGGGGCCAACGTCCTGACTTTC
CDR3: CSVSPGTSGANVLTF

D: NA
size: many
V: TRBV4-3
J: TRBJ1-3
DNA: TGCGCCAGCAGCCAAGATTTCGGGGGAACTGGAAACACCATATATTTT
CDR3: CASSQDFGGTGNTIYF

D: TRBD1
size: few
V: TRBV27
J: TRBJ2-7
DNA: TGTGCCAGCAGTCCGCGGACAGGGCCGCCCTACGAGCAGTACTTC
CDR3: CASSPRTGPPYEQYF

D: NA
size: many
V: TRBV5-1
J: TRBJ2-7
DNA: TGCGCCAGCAGCTTTGCTATAAACTACGAGCAGTACTTC
CDR3: CASSFAINYEQYF

D: NA
size: many
V: TRBV7-2
J: TRBJ2-1
DNA: TGTGCCAGCAGCTTGGGACACAGCAATGAGCAGTTCTTC
CDR3: CASSLGHSNEQFF

D: NA
size: few
V: TRBV11-2
J: TRBJ2-7
DNA: TGTGCCAGCAGCTTAGATTTTCCCAGGTACGGAGAGCAGTACTTC
CDR3: CASSLDFPRYGEQYF

D: TRBD1
size: many
V: TRBV6-2/TRBV6-3
J: TRBJ2-4
DNA: TGTGCCAGCAGTTACTGGGCGTCCGGGACAGGGGGCGCCGGGAACATTCAGTACTTC
CDR3: CASSYWASGTGGAGNIQYF

D: TRBD1
size: NA
V: TRBV12-3/TRBV12-4
J: TRBJ1-4
DNA: TGTGCCAGCAGCCCTGTGGGGAGGGAAGACAGGGCTAATGAAAAACTGTTTTTT
CDR3: CASSPVGREDRANEKLFF

D: TRBD1
size: few
V: TRBV7-9
J: TRBJ2-5
DNA: TGTGCCAGCAGCTTTCTATCAGGGGGCGACGAGACCCAGTACTTC
CDR3: CASSFLSGGDETQYF

D: TRBD1
size: few
V: TRBV4-1
J: TRBJ1-6
DNA: TGCGCCAGCAGCCAAGTCACGGGACAGACGAATTCACCCCTCCACTTT
CDR3: CASSQVTGQTNSPLHF

D: NA
size: many
V: TRBV29-1
J: TRBJ1-1
DNA: TGCAGCGTTGACGGCAGAGAGACTGAAGCTTTCTTT
CDR3: CSVDGRETEAFF

D: NA
size: many
V: TRBV20-1
J: TRBJ2-7
DNA: TGCAGTGCTAGCAATTACCGCAGGGGCGGAGTGGAGCAGTACTTC
CDR3: CSASNYRRGGVEQYF

D: TRBD1
size: NA
V: TRBV7-2
J: TRBJ2-7
DNA: TGTGCCAGCAGCACAGGGGGGTCCTACAAGCAGTACTTC
CDR3: CASSTGGSYKQYF

D: NA
size: few
V: TRBV6-2/TRBV6-3
J: TRBJ2-7
DNA: TGTGCCAGCAGTTTTAACAGACTCTACGAGCAGTACTTC
CDR3: CASSFNRLYEQYF

D: TRBD1
size: few
V: TRBV4-1
J: TRBJ1-4
DNA: TGCGCCAGCAGCCAAGATGGACAGGGGAATGAAAAACTGTTTTTT
CDR3: CASSQDGQGNEKLFF

D: NA
size: many
V: TRBV20-1
J: TRBJ1-4
DNA: TGCAGTGCTAGAGAGGGGGGGGCTTTTGAAAAACTGTTTTTT
CDR3: CSAREGGAFEKLFF

D: NA
size: many
V: TRBV7-6
J: TRBJ1-1
DNA: TGTGCCAGCAGCTTAGACATTCTGGAGGGGGTAGGATCGAGCACTGAAGCTTTCTTT
CDR3: CASSLDILEGVGSSTEAFF

D: NA
size: many
V: TRBV7-9
J: TRBJ2-7
DNA: TGTGCCAGCAGTACCGCGTGGGGTGTGCGGACCTACGAGCAGTACTTC
CDR3: CASSTAWGVRTYEQYF

D: TRBD1
size: NA
V: TRBV15
J: TRBJ2-2
DNA: TGTGCCACCAGCACCCCAGACAGGGGAATCACCGGTGAGCTGTGTTTT
CDR3: CATSTPDRGITGELCF

D: TRBD1
size: few
V: TRBV12-3/TRBV12-4
J: TRBJ2-5
DNA: TGTGCCAGCAGCGACGGGACAGGGAGAGAGACCCAGTACTTC
CDR3: CASSDGTGRETQYF